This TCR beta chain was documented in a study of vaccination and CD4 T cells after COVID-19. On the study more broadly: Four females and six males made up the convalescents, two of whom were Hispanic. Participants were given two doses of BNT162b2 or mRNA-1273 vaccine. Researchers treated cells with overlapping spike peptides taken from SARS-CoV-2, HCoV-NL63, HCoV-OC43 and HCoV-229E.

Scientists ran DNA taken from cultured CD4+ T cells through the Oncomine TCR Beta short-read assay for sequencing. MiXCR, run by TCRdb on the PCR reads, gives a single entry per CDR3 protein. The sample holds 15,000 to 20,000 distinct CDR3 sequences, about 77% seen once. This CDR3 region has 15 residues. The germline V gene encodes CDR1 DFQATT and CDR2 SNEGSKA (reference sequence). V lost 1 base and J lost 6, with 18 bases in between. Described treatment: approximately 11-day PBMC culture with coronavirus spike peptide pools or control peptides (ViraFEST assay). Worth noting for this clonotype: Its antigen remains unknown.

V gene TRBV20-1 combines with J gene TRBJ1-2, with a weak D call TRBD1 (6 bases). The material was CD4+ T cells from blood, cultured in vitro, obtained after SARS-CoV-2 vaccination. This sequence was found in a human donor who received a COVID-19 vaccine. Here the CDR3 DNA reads TGCAGTGCTAGAGCCCAAGACAGGTTAAGGAATGGCTACACCTTC. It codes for CSARAQDRLRNGYTF.